This T cell receptor beta chain emerged from a study of T-cell memory formation after mild COVID-19. The study, taken as a whole, reports: Later expanders leaned CD4+, whereas clones that contracted between day 15 and 85 were balanced CD4/CD8. Chiefly within CM and EM were the contracting CD4+ clones; CD8+ ones were within EMRA. There were some responding clones in pre-infection memory, which suggested that cross-reactive memory had joined.

J was trimmed by 2 bases and V by 0 bases; bases with no gene match: 17. This CDR3 is 19 amino acids long. Per germline, CDR1 DFQATT and CDR2 SNEGSKA (reference sequence). 5'RACE, which relied on constant-segment primers, yielded TCR alpha and TCR beta cDNA libraries carrying sample barcodes and UMIs. From the 5' RACE reads, TCRdb called clonotypes with MiXCR, one entry per CDR3 protein. The sample lists fewer than 650,000 distinct CDR3 sequences; 20% to 25% were seen once. This clonotype was recorded many times. Its antigen is still unknown. Sequencing was done on a sample of PBMCs or a T cell subset sorted from them (not recorded which). The sequence came from an adult woman who had mild COVID-19 (a few samples of this study predate the infection). Cell type and time point are not known. The V and J genes are TRBV20-1 and TRBJ2-3; 7 bases map to TRBD2. The CDR3 bases are TGCAGTGCTAGAGATGTAAGGCGAAGCGGGGTTTATTCCACAGATACGCAGTATTTT. Its protein product is CSARDVRRSGVYSTDTQYF.